The 23 T cell receptor beta chains below all came from one sample that was sequenced in a study of control samples from healthy donors and cancer patients. Generated by immunoSEQ multiplex PCR, the TCRdb table keeps only in-frame clones and is missing some. The sample yields around 200,000 clones, 85% to 95% seen once. The material sequenced was blood. These receptors were collected from a man aged 50 or older in good health.

V and J are TRBV28 and TRBJ1-1; the match to TRBD1 covers 8 bases. The trim removed 2 bases at V and 14 bases at J, leaving 4 bases unmatched. The germline CDR1 and CDR2 sequences are MDHEN and SYDVKM. This CDR3 comprises 11 residues. The CDR3 DNA sequence: TGTGCCAGCAGTTTACAGGGGGCTCCCTTCTTT. Translated: CASSLQGAPFF. The complete variable domain, with remaining parts taken from reference TRBV28 and TRBJ1-1, reads DVKVTQSSRYLVKRTGEKVFLECVQDMDHENMFWYRQDPGLGLRLIYFSYDVKMKEKGDIPEGYSVSREKKERFSLILESASTNQTSMYLCASSLQGAPFFGQGTRLTVV.

The chain uses TRBV3-1 (or the pseudogene TRBV3-2) and TRBJ1-1; 7 bases align to TRBD1. V was pared by 5 bases and J by 11 bases, with 11 bases of the junction left unmatched. The CDR3 is 13 amino acids. CDR1 LGHDT and CDR2 YNNKEL come from the germline V gene (reference sequence). This CDR3 reads CASSFRQGGGAFF. CDR3 nucleotides: TGTGCCAGCAGCTTCCGACAGGGTGGTGGGGCTTTCTTT.

Concerning this clone: Germline and junction disagree at one end, which may indicate a read error. V and J are TRBV6-2 or TRBV6-3 and TRBJ1-1, with 8 bases that match TRBD1. The CDR3 is 15 amino acids. Germline-derived CDR1 and CDR2 are MNHEY and SVGEGT. The CDR3 reads CASRYSGTGNTEAFF. CDR3 nucleotide sequence: TGTGCCAGCAGGTACTCCGGGACAGGCAACACTGAAGCTTTCTTT.

This chain joins TRBV7-9 and TRBJ1-4; D is ambiguous. The CDR3 sequence is 14 residues long. Looked up from germline, CDR1 is SEHNR and CDR2 is FQNEAQ (reference sequence). The V end lost 3 bases, the J end lost 0 bases, and 5 bases lay between the germline ends. This CDR3 reads CASSFSATNEKLFF. CDR3 in DNA: TGTGCCAGCAGCTTCAGTGCAACTAATGAAAAACTGTTTTTT.

The rearrangement uses TRBV5-1 and TRBJ2-1; 7 bases align to TRBD2. The CDR3 is made up of 17 amino acids. Trimming at V came to 4 bases and at J to 0 bases, leaving 10 bases not matched to a gene. Germline V CDR1 and CDR2: SGHRS, YFSETQ. The CDR3 DNA reads TGCGCCAGCAGCCCGCGGACTAGTCTGACCTCCTACAATGAGCAGTTCTTC. Protein sequence: CASSPRTSLTSYNEQFF.

V is TRBV2 and J is TRBJ1-1; 8 nucleotides line up with TRBD1. There are 13 residues in the CDR3. V shed 5 bases and J 5 bases; nucleotides not matched to a gene: 4. The germline gives CDR1 SNHLY, CDR2 FYNNEI. The CDR3 region is CASSTQGETEAFF. The CDR3 region has the DNA TGTGCCAGCAGTACACAGGGGGAGACTGAAGCTTTCTTT.

V gene TRBV5-5 combines with J gene TRBJ1-1; the D is unclear. CDR1 is SGHKS, CDR2 YYEKEE, per germline (reference sequence). Deletions cut 3 bases from V and 4 bases from J, with 16 bases between. This CDR3 region has 15 residues. CDR3: CASSSLAVRATEAFF. The CDR3 coding sequence is TGTGCCAGCAGCTCGCTGGCGGTGCGGGCCACTGAAGCTTTCTTT.

V is TRBV29-1 and J is TRBJ1-2; 8 bases line up with TRBD1. CDR1 and CDR2 from the germline V gene are SQVTM and ANQGSEA. CDR3 length: 13 amino acids. Trimming at V came to 6 bases and at J to 1 base, leaving 4 bases not matched to a gene. The CDR3: CSVQGASNYGYTF. CDR3 DNA sequence: TGCAGCGTCCAGGGGGCGAGTAACTATGGCTACACCTTC.

The chain links TRBV27 to TRBJ1-2, with D perhaps matching TRBD1 (5 bases). Trimming shortened V by 3 bases and J by 2 bases, and 7 bases separated the two germline ends. Per the germline V gene, CDR1 is MNHEY and CDR2 is SMNVEV (reference sequence). The CDR3 runs 13 residues. CDR3 sequence reads: CASSLGQNYGYTF. For the CDR3, the DNA is TGTGCCAGCAGTTTGGGGCAGAACTATGGCTACACCTTC.

In this sample, this clone turned up a few times. The chain uses TRBV7-9 and TRBJ2-7; no clear D gene. Looked up from germline, CDR1 is SEHNR and CDR2 is FQNEAQ (reference sequence). V dropped 3 bases and J dropped 7 bases, with 10 bases sitting between them. The CDR3 is 12 residues long. The CDR3 DNA is TGTGCCAGCAGCTTCAATTCGTTGGAGCAGTACGTC. Its protein product is CASSFNSLEQYV.

This chain joins TRBV7-2 and TRBJ2-6; D unresolved. This CDR3 is built from 13 residues. Per germline, CDR1 SGHTA and CDR2 FQGNSA. Trimming pared 3 bases from V and 4 bases from J, leaving 4 bases between. This chain's CDR3 is CASSLGGANVLTF. DNA of the CDR3: TGTGCCAGCAGCTTGGGGGGGGCCAACGTCCTGACTTTC. Using reference TRBV7-2 and TRBJ2-6 for the parts outside the CDR3, the full variable domain is GAGVSQSPSNKVTEKGKDVELRCDPISGHTALYWYRQSLGQGLEFLIYFQGNSAPDKSGLPSDRFSAERTGGSVSTLTIQRTQQEDSAVYLCASSLGGANVLTFGAGSRLTVL.

The rearrangement links TRBV6-6 to TRBJ1-5, with 9 bases matching TRBD1. V shed 6 bases, J shed 1 base, and the junction held 4 bases outside the gene matches. The CDR3 consists of 15 residues. Germline V CDR1 and CDR2: MNHNY, SVGAGI (reference sequence). CDR3 amino acids: CASSPGQGSNQPQHF. For the CDR3, the DNA is TGTGCCAGCAGCCCAGGACAGGGGAGCAATCAGCCCCAGCATTTT.

This chain uses TRBV25-1 with TRBJ2-7; tentatively, D is TRBD1 or TRBD2 (5 bases each). The germline V gene encodes CDR1 MGHDK and CDR2 SYGVNS. The CDR3 runs 14 residues. V was shortened by 3 bases and J by 13 bases, with 22 bases between the two germline ends. The CDR3 DNA sequence: TGTGCCAGCAGTGACCCGTTCCGGGACGCAGGCAGCTACTTC. This gives the protein CASSDPFRDAGSYF.

The chain combines TRBV9 with TRBJ1-2; possibly TRBD1 for D (6 bases). Germline CDR1 SGDLS, CDR2 YYNGEE. This CDR3 spans 15 amino acids. The V end lost 4 bases, the J end lost 1 base, and 14 bases lay between the germline ends. The CDR3 coding sequence is TGTGCCAGCAGCCTCCGGGGGGCTTTTAACTATGGCTACACCTTC. Its translation: CASSLRGAFNYGYTF.

The chain couples TRBV6-5 to TRBJ1-3; D remains unclear. The germline V and J ends were trimmed by 0 bases and 4 bases, with 13 bases remaining between them. The CDR3 runs to 16 residues. Germline CDR1 reads MNHEY; CDR2 reads SVGAGI. In DNA, the CDR3 is TGTGCCAGCAGTTACTCGATTAGCAAGCCCGGAAACACCATATATTTT. Translation gives CASSYSISKPGNTIYF.

This rearrangement joins TRBV6-5 to TRBJ1-3; no definite D call. V lost 7 bases and J lost 4, with 17 bases in between. CDR3 length: 15 amino acids. The germline V gene has CDR1 MNHEY and CDR2 SVGAGI. The CDR3 DNA reads as TGTGCCAGCATGGGCGGGTCATACGCGGGAAACACCATATATTTT. Protein product: CASMGGSYAGNTIYF.

The gene calls are TRBV29-1 and TRBJ2-7, with D possibly called TRBD1 or TRBD2 (5 bases each). V lost 6 bases, J lost 6 bases, and 15 bases lay in between. CDR1 and CDR2 (germline): SQVTM, ANQGSEA. There are 12 residues in the CDR3. The DNA for the CDR3 is TGCAGCGTGAGGGGCAGAAACGGCGAGCAGTACGTC. Translation: CSVRGRNGEQYV.

Here the CDR3 reads CASSPLALDYGYTF. The CDR3 DNA is TGTGCCAGCTCACCACTGGCATTGGACTATGGCTACACCTTC. This rearrangement joins TRBV18 to TRBJ1-2; D is unresolved. The ends were cut back, 1 base at V and 3 bases at J, with 9 bases in the middle. The CDR3 is 14 residues long. Germline V gene sequence: CDR1 KGHSH, CDR2 LQKENI.

The chain employs TRBV2 and TRBJ1-2; D ambiguous. Germline lookup yields CDR1 SNHLY and CDR2 FYNNEI. Trimming cost V 3 bases and J 5 bases, with 10 bases left between them. There are 13 residues in the CDR3. The chain's CDR3 is CASSDGQTYGYTF. CDR3 coding DNA: TGTGCCAGCAGTGACGGCCAAACGTATGGCTACACCTTC.

The chain carries TRBV7-3 and TRBJ2-3, with 11 bases fitting TRBD2. The junction had 4 bases not matched to a gene; V was cut back by 1 base and J by 1 base. Germline values: CDR1 SGHTA, CDR2 FQGTGA. The CDR3 covers 17 residues. The CDR3 nucleotides are TGTGCCAGCAGCTTAATCGGGACTAGCGGAGGCACAGATACGCAGTATTTT. Translating gives CASSLIGTSGGTDTQYF.

The chain joins TRBV5-5 to TRBJ2-2; 7 bases agree with TRBD1. CDR1 is SGHKS and CDR2 is YYEKEE in the germline V gene (reference sequence). V was clipped by 5 bases and J by 8 bases; unmatched bases: 12. CDR3 length equals 15 residues. CDR3 nucleotides: TGTGCCAGCAGTCTCAGACAGGGTCTACCTGGGGAGCTGTTTTTT. It encodes CASSLRQGLPGELFF.

The J gene is TRBJ1-1, the V gene TRBV6-4; D remains ambiguous. The CDR3 contains 16 residues. V was pared by 6 bases and J by 4 bases, with 21 bases between. The V gene's germline CDR1 is MRHNA and CDR2 SNTAGT. CDR3 sequence reads: CASSRFAGITPTEAFF. The CDR3 DNA is TGTGCCAGCAGCCGTTTTGCCGGCATAACCCCCACTGAAGCTTTCTTT.

As for this clone: In the same sample, other DNA sequences code for this CDR3. The V gene is TRBV5-1, the J gene TRBJ2-3; D ambiguous. CDR3 length: 13 amino acids. The germline V gene encodes CDR1 SGHRS and CDR2 YFSETQ. V gave up 2 bases and J gave up 4 bases, with 8 bases separating them. The CDR3 here is CASSFGVPDTQYF. The CDR3 nucleotides read TGCGCCAGCAGCTTTGGCGTCCCAGATACGCAGTATTTT.